This TCR beta chain emerged from a study of T cell responses to AZD1222 COVID-19 vaccine. Clones were read by immunoSEQ multiplex PCR, and TCRdb kept only the in-frame ones, dropping some. The sample includes tens of thousands of clones, 70% to 85% seen only once; the top ten take 20% to 25%. This clone was seen a single time. The antigen is not known. General study points: Vaccine-related CD4 TCRs covered spike, predominating at 160-218 and 743-854.

The receptor comes from an adult in good health. Sequences were derived from peripheral blood, sampled on day 0 of MenACWY control vaccination.

The CDR3 protein is CASSLGEGQGSPLHF. CDR3 bases: TGTGCCAGCAGCTTGGGCGAGGGTCAGGGTTCACCCCTCCACTTT. The rearrangement uses TRBV5-4 and TRBJ1-6; D might be TRBD1 (5 bases). Germline-derived CDR1 and CDR2 are SGHNT and YYREEE (reference sequence). This CDR3 comprises 15 residues. Trimming removed 0 bases from V and 9 bases from J, with 13 bases in between.